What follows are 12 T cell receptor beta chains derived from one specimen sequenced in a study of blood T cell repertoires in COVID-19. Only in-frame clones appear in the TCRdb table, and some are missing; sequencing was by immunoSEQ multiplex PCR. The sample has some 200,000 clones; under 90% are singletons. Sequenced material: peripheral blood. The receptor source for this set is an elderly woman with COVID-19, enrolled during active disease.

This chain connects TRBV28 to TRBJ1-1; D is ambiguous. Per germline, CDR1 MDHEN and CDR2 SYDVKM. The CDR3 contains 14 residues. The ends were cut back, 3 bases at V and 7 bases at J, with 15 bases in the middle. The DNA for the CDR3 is TGTGCCAGCAGTTTTTCCCTATTATCGGGTGAAGCTTTCTTT. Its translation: CASSFSLLSGEAFF.

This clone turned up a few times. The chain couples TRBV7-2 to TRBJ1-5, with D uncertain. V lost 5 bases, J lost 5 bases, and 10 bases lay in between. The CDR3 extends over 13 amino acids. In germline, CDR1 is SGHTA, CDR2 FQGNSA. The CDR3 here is CASSREGHQPQHF. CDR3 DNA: TGTGCCAGCAGCCGGGAGGGCCATCAGCCCCAGCATTTT.

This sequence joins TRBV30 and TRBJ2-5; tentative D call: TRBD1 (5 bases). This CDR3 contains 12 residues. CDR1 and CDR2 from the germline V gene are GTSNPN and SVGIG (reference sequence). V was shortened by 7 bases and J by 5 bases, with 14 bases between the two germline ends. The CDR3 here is CALSPRQETQYF. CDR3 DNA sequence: TGTGCCTTGTCGCCGAGACAGGAGACCCAGTACTTC.

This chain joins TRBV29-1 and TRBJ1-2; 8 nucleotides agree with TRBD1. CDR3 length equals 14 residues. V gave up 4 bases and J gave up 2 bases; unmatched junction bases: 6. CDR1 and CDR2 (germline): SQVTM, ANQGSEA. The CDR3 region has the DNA TGCAGCGTTGGACCGGGACAGGACAACTATGGCTACACCTTC. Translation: CSVGPGQDNYGYTF.

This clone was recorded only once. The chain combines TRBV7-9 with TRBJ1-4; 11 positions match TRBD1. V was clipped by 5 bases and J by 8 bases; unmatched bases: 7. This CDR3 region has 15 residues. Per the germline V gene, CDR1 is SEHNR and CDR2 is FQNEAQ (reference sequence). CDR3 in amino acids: CASSVAGTGGEKLFF. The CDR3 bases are TGTGCCAGCAGCGTCGCCGGGACAGGGGGAGAAAAACTGTTTTTT. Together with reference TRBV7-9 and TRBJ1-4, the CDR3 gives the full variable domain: DTGVSQNPRHKITKRGQNVTFRCDPISEHNRLYWYRQTLGQGPEFLTYFQNEAQLEKSRLLSDRFSAERPKGSFSTLEIQRTEQGDSAMYLCASSVAGTGGEKLFFGSGTQLSVL.

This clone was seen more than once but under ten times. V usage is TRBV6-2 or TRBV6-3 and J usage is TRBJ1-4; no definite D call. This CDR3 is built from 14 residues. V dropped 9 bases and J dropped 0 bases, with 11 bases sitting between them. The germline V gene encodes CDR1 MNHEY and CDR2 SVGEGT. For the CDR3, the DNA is TGTGCCAGTAGTATTCGAGCAACTAATGAAAAACTGTTTTTT. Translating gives CASSIRATNEKLFF.

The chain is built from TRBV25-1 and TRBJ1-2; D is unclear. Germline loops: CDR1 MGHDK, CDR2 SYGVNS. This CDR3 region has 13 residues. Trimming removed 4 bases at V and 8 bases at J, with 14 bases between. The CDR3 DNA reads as TGTGCCAGCAGTGTCGCAGGAATAGAGGGCTACACCTTC. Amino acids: CASSVAGIEGYTF.

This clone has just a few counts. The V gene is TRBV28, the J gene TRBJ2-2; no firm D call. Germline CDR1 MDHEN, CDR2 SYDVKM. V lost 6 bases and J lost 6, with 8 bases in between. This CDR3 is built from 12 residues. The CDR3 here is CASSPPAGELFF. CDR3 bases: TGTGCCAGCAGCCCCCCCGCCGGGGAGCTGTTTTTT.

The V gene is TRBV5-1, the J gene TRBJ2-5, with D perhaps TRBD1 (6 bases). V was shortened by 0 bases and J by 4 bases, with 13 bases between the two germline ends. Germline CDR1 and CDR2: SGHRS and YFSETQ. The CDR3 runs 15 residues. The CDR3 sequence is CASSLAGVGGETQYF. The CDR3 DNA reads TGCGCCAGCAGCTTGGCAGGGGTTGGGGGAGAGACCCAGTACTTC.

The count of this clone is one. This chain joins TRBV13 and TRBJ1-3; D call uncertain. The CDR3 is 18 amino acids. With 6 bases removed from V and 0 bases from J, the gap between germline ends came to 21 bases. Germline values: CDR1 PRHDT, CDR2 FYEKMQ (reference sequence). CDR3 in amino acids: CASSPTRGSLGSGNTIYF. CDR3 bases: TGTGCCAGCAGTCCGACCCGCGGGTCTCTCGGCTCTGGAAACACCATATATTTT.

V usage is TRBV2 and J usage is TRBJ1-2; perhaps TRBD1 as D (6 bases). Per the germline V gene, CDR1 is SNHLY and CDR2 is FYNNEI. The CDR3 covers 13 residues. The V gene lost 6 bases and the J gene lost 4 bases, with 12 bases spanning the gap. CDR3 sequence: CASRRGTFYGYTF. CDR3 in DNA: TGTGCCAGCAGGAGGGGGACCTTCTATGGCTACACCTTC.

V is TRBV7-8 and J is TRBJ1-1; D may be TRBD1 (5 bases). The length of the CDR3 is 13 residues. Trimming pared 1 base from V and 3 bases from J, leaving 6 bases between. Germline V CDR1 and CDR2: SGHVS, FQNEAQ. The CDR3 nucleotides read TGTGCCAGCAGCTTAGGGGGGGACACTGAAGCTTTCTTT. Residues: CASSLGGDTEAFF.